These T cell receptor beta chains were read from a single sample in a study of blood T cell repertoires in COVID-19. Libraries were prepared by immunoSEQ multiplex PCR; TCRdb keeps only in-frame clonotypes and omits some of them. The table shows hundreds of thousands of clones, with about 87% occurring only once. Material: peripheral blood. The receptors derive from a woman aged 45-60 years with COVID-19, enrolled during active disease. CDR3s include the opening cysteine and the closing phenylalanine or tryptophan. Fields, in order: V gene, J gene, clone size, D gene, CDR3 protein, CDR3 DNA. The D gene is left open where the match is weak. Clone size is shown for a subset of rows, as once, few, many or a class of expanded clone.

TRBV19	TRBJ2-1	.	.	CASSVSGTLRDEQFF	TGTGCCAGTAGTGTTTCCGGGACTTTAAGGGATGAGCAGTTCTTC
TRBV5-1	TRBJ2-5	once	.	CASSLETGRETQYF	TGCGCCAGCAGCTTGGAGACAGGCCGGGAGACCCAGTACTTC
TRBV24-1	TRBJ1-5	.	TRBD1	CATSSGQDLMGNQPQHF	TGTGCCACCAGTAGTGGACAGGATCTTATGGGCAATCAGCCCCAGCATTTT
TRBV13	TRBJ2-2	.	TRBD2	CASSLGRATGELFF	TGTGCCAGCAGCCTAGGGAGGGCCACGGGGGAGCTGTTTTTT
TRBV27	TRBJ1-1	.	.	CASSLLQGLNTEAFF	TGTGCCAGCAGTCTTCTACAGGGCCTGAACACTGAAGCTTTCTTT
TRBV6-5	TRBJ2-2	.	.	CASSSRGAGELFF	TGTGCCAGCAGTTCCAGGGGGGCCGGGGAGCTGTTTTTT
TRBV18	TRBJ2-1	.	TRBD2	CASSPRGGPAGTSGYNEQFF	TGTGCCAGCTCACCACGGGGGGGCCCAGCCGGGACTAGCGGATACAATGAGCAGTTCTTC
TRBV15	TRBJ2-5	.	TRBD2	CATSRVGSGSPSSETQYF	TGTGCCACCAGCAGAGTGGGTAGCGGGAGCCCCTCGTCAGAGACCCAGTACTTC
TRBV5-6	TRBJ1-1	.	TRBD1	CASSLVLRGAWTEAFF	TGTGCCAGCAGCTTGGTTCTCAGGGGGGCCTGGACTGAAGCTTTCTTT
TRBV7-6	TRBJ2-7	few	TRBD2	CASSRTSGVYEQYF	TGTGCCAGCAGCCGGACTAGCGGGGTGTACGAGCAGTACTTC
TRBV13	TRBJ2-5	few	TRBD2	CASSPGLAGEGEETQYF	TGTGCCAGCAGCCCAGGACTAGCGGGAGAGGGGGAGGAGACCCAGTACTTC
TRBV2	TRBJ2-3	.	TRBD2	CASSDPLEAGGPTDTQYF	TGTGCCAGCAGCGACCCTCTCGAAGCGGGAGGGCCCACAGATACGCAGTATTTT
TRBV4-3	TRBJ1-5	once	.	CASSQDIGGNQPQHF	TGCGCCAGCAGCCAAGATATAGGGGGCAATCAGCCCCAGCATTTT
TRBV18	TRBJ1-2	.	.	CASSPQGDGYTF	TGTGCCAGCTCACCACAGGGGGATGGCTACACCTTC
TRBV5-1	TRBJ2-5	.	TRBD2	CASEPGLAGLSEETQYF	TGCGCCAGCGAACCGGGACTAGCAGGCCTAAGCGAAGAGACCCAGTACTTC
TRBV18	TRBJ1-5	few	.	CASSPLGTVSNQPQHF	TGTGCCAGCTCACCACTCGGAACAGTAAGCAATCAGCCCCAGCATTTT
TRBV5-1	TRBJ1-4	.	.	CASSDERVEKLFF	TGCGCCAGCAGCGACGAGAGGGTTGAAAAACTGTTTTTT
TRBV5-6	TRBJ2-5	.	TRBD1	CASSFRQGQETQYF	TGTGCCAGCAGCTTCCGACAGGGGCAAGAGACCCAGTACTTC
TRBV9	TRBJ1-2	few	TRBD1	CASSVGTGRGYTF	TGTGCCAGCAGCGTAGGGACAGGGCGAGGCTACACCTTC
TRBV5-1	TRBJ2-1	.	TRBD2	CASSLLERDYNEQFF	TGCGCCAGCAGCTTGCTCGAGCGGGATTACAATGAGCAGTTCTTC
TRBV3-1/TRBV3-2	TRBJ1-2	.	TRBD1	CASSQEGQVSGYTF	TGTGCCAGCAGCCAAGAAGGACAGGTCAGTGGCTACACCTTC
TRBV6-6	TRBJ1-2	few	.	CASSVTGGIYGYTF	TGTGCCAGCAGTGTTACTGGGGGGATCTATGGCTACACCTTC
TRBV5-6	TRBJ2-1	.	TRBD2	CASSPEPAGVGEQFF	TGTGCCAGCAGCCCGGAGCCAGCGGGAGTTGGTGAGCAGTTCTTC
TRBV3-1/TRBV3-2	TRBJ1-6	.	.	CASSPPPEVGYNSPLHF	TGTGCCAGCAGCCCACCCCCGGAGGTCGGCTATAATTCACCCCTCCACTTT